The following is a T cell receptor (beta chain) sequence with its context. The CDR3 covers 15 residues. Germline V gene lookup returns CDR1 MNHEY and CDR2 SVGEGT. V gave up 0 bases and J gave up 5 bases, with 13 bases separating them. Then a second PCR, running roughly 7 to 11 cycles, was carried out with a sample-barcoded 5' primer and a J-beta primer mix. MiXCR was run by TCRdb on the 5' RACE reads, yielding one entry per CDR3 protein. The sample shows 550,000 to 600,000 distinct CDR3 sequences, under 55% of them seen only once. This record belongs to a study of blood T cells in healthy people across ages.

The sample taken for sequencing was blood. The origin of this receptor is an elderly man in good health. The rearrangement uses TRBV6-2 or TRBV6-3 and TRBJ1-1; the D is unclear. The CDR3 loop is CASSYSRGWNTEAFF. CDR3 nucleotides: TGTGCCAGCAGTTACTCGCGAGGGTGGAATACTGAAGCTTTCTTT.